This T cell receptor beta chain was identified in a study of radiation and T cells in renal cell carcinoma. Study-wide findings and caveats: From baseline, blood top tumor clonotypes peaked at 2 weeks post-radiation.

The time point is: blood 4 weeks post-SBRT, at nephrectomy. Documented treatment: 15 Gy SBRT to primary tumor, nephrectomy 4 weeks later. Nephrectomy followed 15 Gy stereotactic body radiation by 4 weeks. After SBRT, blood was collected at 2 and 4 weeks, plus baseline. The patient's renal cell carcinoma had clear cell pathology. Profiled with immunoSEQ multiplex PCR; TCRdb holds only in-frame clones, not every one. The sample yields tens of thousands of clones, approximately 80% seen once. V was pared by 6 bases and J by 0 bases, with 15 bases between. Germline V gene data show CDR1 as MRHNA and CDR2 as SNTAGT. CDR3 size: 16 residues. Comment on this clone: Its matching antigen is unknown.

V is TRBV6-4 and J is TRBJ1-3; possible D gene TRBD1, 6 bases. The sequenced sample was blood, obtained from a patient whose treatment included radiotherapy and nephrectomy. The TCR comes from a man aged 45-60 years with renal cell carcinoma. The chain's CDR3 is CASSPETGSSGNTIYF. The CDR3 coding sequence is TGTGCCAGCAGCCCAGAAACAGGGAGCTCTGGAAACACCATATATTTT.